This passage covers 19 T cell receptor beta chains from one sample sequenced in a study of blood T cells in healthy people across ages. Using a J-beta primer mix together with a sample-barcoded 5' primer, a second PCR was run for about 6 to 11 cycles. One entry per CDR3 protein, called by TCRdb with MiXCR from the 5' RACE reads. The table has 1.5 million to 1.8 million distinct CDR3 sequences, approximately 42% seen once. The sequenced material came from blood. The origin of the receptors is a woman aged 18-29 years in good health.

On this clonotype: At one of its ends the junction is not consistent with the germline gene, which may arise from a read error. This CDR3 reads CSARRGGGSPYSEQFF. The CDR3 coding sequence is TGCAGTGCTAGGCGGGGGGGCGGAAGCCCCTACAGTGAGCAGTTCTTC. J is TRBJ2-1 and V is TRBV20-1; 9 bases are shared with TRBD2. CDR1 and CDR2 from the germline V gene are DFQATT and SNEGSKA (reference sequence). This CDR3 is 16 amino acids long.

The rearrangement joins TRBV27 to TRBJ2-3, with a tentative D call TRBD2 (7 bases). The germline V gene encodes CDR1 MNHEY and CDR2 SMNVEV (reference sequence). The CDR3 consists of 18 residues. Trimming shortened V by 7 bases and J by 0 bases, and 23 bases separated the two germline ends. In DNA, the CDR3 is TGTGCCAGCACCAAACGGGGGCGCGGGGGACCTAGCACAGATACGCAGTATTTT. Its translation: CASTKRGRGGPSTDTQYF.

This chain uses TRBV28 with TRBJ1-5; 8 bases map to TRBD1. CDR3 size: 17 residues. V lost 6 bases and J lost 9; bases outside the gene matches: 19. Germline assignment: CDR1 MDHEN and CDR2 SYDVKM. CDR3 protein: CASSDQQTTGEWLPQHF. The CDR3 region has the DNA TGTGCCAGCAGCGACCAACAAACGACAGGGGAGTGGCTGCCCCAGCATTTT. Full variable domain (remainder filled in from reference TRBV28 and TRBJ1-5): DVKVTQSSRYLVKRTGEKVFLECVQDMDHENMFWYRQDPGLGLRLIYFSYDVKMKEKGDIPEGYSVSREKKERFSLILESASTNQTSMYLCASSDQQTTGEWLPQHFGDGTRLSIL.

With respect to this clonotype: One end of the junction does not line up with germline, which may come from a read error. CDR3 sequence (DNA): TGTGCCGGCAGTCGGGATTTGACAGAAGCGGACTATGGCTACACCTTC. Protein sequence: CAGSRDLTEADYGYTF. This chain joins TRBV28 and TRBJ1-2; possible D gene TRBD1, 5 bases. The CDR3 is 16 residues long. CDR1 and CDR2 from the germline V gene are MDHEN and SYDVKM.

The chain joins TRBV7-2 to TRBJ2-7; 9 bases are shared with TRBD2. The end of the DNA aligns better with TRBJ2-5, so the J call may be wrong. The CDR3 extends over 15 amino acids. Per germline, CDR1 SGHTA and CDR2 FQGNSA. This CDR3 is CASSFSGLAAETQYF. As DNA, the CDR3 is TGTGCCAGCAGCTTTTCGGGACTAGCCGCAGAGACCCAGTACTTC.

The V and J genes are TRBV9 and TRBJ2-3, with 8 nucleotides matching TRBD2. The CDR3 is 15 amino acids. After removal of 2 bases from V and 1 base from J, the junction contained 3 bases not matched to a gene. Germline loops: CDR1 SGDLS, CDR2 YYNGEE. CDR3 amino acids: CASSVPAGGTDTQYF. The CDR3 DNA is TGTGCCAGCAGCGTCCCAGCGGGGGGCACAGATACGCAGTATTTT.

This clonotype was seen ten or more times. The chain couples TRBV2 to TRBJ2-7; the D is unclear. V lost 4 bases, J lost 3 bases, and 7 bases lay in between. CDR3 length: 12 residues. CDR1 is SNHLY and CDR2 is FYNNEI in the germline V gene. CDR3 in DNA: TGTGCCAGCAGTGGTTCCCGCTACGAGCAGTACTTC. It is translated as CASSGSRYEQYF.

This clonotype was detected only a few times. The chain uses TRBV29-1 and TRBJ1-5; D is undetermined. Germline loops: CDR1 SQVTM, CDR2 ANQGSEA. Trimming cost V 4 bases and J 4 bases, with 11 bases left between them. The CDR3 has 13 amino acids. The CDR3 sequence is CSVGGHGNQPQHF. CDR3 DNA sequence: TGCAGCGTTGGAGGCCACGGTAATCAGCCCCAGCATTTT.

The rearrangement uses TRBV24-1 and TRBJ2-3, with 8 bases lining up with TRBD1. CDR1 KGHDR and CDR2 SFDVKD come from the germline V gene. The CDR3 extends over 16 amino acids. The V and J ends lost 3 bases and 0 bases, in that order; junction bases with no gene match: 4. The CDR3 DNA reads TGTGCCACCAGTGATACCCGGACAGGGAGCACAGATACGCAGTATTTT. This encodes CATSDTRTGSTDTQYF.

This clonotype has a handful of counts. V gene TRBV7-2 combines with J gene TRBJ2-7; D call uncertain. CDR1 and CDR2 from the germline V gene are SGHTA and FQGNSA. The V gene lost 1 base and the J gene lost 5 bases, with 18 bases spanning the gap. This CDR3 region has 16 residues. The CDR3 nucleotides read TGTGCCAGCAGCTTAGGCACTGGACGGCCAAAGGACGAGCAGTACTTC. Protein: CASSLGTGRPKDEQYF.

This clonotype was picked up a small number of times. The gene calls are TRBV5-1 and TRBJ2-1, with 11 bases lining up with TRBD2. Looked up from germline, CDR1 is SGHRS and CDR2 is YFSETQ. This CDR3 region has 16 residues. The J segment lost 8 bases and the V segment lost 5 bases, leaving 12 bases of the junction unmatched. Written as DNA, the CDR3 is TGCGCCAGCAGTCTCGGGATAGCGGGGGGGCTTCATGAGCAGTTCTTC. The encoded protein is CASSLGIAGGLHEQFF.

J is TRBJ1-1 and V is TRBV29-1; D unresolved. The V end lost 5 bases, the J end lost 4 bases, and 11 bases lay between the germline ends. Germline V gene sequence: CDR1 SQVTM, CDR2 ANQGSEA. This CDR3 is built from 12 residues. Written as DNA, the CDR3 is TGCAGCGTTTCGGCGGGCCTCACTGAAGCTTTCTTT. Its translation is CSVSAGLTEAFF.

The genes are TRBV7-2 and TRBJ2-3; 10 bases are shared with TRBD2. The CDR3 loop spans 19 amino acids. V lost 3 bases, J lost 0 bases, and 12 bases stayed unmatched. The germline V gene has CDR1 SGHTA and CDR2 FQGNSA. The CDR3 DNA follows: TGTGCCAGCAGCTTTAGAGGGAGGACTAGCGGCCTGAGCACAGATACGCAGTATTTT. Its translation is CASSFRGRTSGLSTDTQYF.

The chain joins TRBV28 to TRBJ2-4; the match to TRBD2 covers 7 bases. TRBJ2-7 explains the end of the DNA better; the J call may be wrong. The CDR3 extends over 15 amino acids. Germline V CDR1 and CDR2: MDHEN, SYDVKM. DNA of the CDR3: TGTGCCACCAAACCAGTCAGCGGGGCGTTCTACGAGCAGTACTTC. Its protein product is CATKPVSGAFYEQYF.

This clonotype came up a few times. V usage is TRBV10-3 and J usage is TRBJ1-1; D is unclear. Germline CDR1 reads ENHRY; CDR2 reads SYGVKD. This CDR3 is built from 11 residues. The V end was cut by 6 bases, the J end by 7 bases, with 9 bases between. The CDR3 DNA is TGTGCCATCAGAGGCTCGGATGAAGCTTTCTTT. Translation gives CAIRGSDEAFF.

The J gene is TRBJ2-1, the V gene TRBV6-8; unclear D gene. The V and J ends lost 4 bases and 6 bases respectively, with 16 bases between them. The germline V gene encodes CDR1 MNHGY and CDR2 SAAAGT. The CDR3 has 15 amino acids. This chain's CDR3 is CASSSLRDAVNEQFF. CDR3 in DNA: TGTGCCAGCAGTTCCCTCCGTGATGCCGTCAATGAGCAGTTCTTC.

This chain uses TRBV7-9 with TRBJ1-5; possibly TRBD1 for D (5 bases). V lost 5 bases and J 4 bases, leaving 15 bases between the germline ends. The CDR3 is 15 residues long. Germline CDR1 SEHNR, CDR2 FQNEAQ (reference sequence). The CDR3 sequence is CASSAEGAGNQPQHF. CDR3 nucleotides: TGTGCCAGCAGCGCCGAAGGGGCGGGTAATCAGCCCCAGCATTTT.

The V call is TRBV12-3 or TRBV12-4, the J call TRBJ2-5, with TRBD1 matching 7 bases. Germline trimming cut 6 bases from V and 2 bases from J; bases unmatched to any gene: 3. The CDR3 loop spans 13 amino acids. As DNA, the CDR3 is TGTGCCAGCAGAGACAGGGCTCAAGAGACCCAGTACTTC. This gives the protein CASRDRAQETQYF.

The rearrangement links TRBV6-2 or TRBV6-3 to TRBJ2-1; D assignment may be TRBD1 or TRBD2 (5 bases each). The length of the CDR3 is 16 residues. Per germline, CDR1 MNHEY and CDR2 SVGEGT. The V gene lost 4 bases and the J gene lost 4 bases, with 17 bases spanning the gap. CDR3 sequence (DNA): TGTGCCAGCAGTTCCTCCGGGGCAGCTTTATACAATGAGCAGTTCTTC. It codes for CASSSSGAALYNEQFF.